The 13 T cell receptor beta chains reported below all come from one sample, sequenced in a study of cytomegalovirus exposure and HLA in healthy donors. The PCR made use of 60 Vbeta and 13 Jbeta primers. The data were produced by immunoSEQ multiplex PCR, yet TCRdb's version contains in-frame clones alone and is incomplete. The sample lists about 200,000 clones, 82% seen once, with roughly 0.098% in the top ten. Material: PBMCs. The receptors derive from a boy younger than 10 in good health and CMV-seronegative.

The chain recombines TRBV11-2 with TRBJ2-7; TRBD2 matches 9 bases. Germline CDR1 and CDR2: SGHAT and FQNNGV. The CDR3 contains 14 residues. V lost 1 base and J lost 5; bases outside the gene matches: 3. For the CDR3, the DNA is TGTGCCAGCAGCTTAGTCCAGCGGGGGGACGAGCAGTACTTC. Its translation: CASSLVQRGDEQYF.

The chain links TRBV12-5 to TRBJ1-2; D remains unclear. This CDR3 is 12 amino acids long. V shed 4 bases and J shed 8 bases, with 11 bases lying between them. Germline values: CDR1 LGHNT, CDR2 FRNRAP. The CDR3 reads CASGSPYMGYTF. The CDR3 region has the DNA TGTGCTAGTGGTTCCCCGTACATGGGCTACACCTTC.

This clone has more than one count but fewer than ten. The chain's CDR3 is CASSLAVTDYGYTF. The CDR3 coding sequence is TGTGCCAGCAGCTTAGCGGTGACAGACTATGGCTACACCTTC. V and J are TRBV7-9 and TRBJ1-2; D possibly corresponds to TRBD1 (5 bases). CDR3 length: 14 residues. Germline CDR1 and CDR2: SEHNR and FQNEAQ (reference sequence). Between the trimmed V and J ends, which lost 0 bases and 3 bases, there was a span of 8 bases.

The chain is built from TRBV4-3 and TRBJ1-2; TRBD1 agrees at 10 bases. With 4 bases clipped from V and 5 bases from J, the junction kept 10 bases outside the gene matches. The CDR3 length is 16 residues. CDR1 and CDR2 from the germline V gene are LGHNA and YSLEER. DNA of the CDR3: TGCGCCAGCAGCCTCGGGACAGGGGATCTCTCTTATGGCTACACCTTC. Its protein is CASSLGTGDLSYGYTF.

V gene TRBV30 combines with J gene TRBJ2-5; 8 nucleotides align to TRBD2. After removal of 3 bases from V and 5 bases from J, the junction contained 5 bases not matched to a gene. The CDR3 is 13 amino acids. Germline lookup yields CDR1 GTSNPN and CDR2 SVGIG (reference sequence). DNA of the CDR3: TGTGCCTGGAGCGTTCGACTAGCGGAGACCCAGTACTTC. Protein sequence: CAWSVRLAETQYF.

The chain is built from TRBV27 and TRBJ1-6; D is unclear. The germline gives CDR1 MNHEY, CDR2 SMNVEV (reference sequence). Between the trimmed V and J ends, which lost 6 bases and 2 bases, there was a span of 5 bases. There are 13 residues in the CDR3. This chain's CDR3 is CASSSPYNSPLHF. The CDR3 coding sequence is TGTGCCAGCAGCTCCCCCTATAATTCACCCCTCCACTTT.

The DNA of the CDR3 is TGTGCCAGCAGCTTATTCGGGACAGTGTCCTACGAGCAGTACTTC. Protein: CASSLFGTVSYEQYF. The V gene is TRBV5-4, the J gene TRBJ2-5, with TRBD1 matching over 7 bases. Matching the DNA end better, TRBJ2-7 makes the J call doubtful. Per the germline V gene, CDR1 is SGHNT and CDR2 is YYREEE (reference sequence). This CDR3 is 15 amino acids long.

This clone was detected once. DNA of the CDR3: TGTGCCAGCGGCAGGGGTCACTATGGCTACACCTTC. Protein product: CASGRGHYGYTF. V gene TRBV7-9 combines with J gene TRBJ1-2; a weak D match, TRBD1 (6 bases). Germline CDR1 reads SEHNR; CDR2 reads FQNEAQ (reference sequence). Trimming shortened V by 8 bases and J by 3 bases, and 10 bases separated the two germline ends. The CDR3 spans 12 residues. The full variable domain, rest sourced from reference TRBV7-9 and TRBJ1-2, is DTGVSQNPRHKITKRGQNVTFRCDPISEHNRLYWYRQTLGQGPEFLTYFQNEAQLEKSRLLSDRFSAERPKGSFSTLEIQRTEQGDSAMYLCASGRGHYGYTFGSGTRLTVV.

This chain connects TRBV5-6 to TRBJ2-5; D is possibly TRBD2 (5 bases). Germline V lookup: CDR1 SGHDT, CDR2 YYEEEE. The germline V and J ends were trimmed by 3 bases and 1 base, with 16 bases remaining between them. This CDR3 has 16 amino acids. CDR3 sequence (DNA): TGTGCCAGCAGCTCCGAGTCCCGGGGAATCCAAGAGACCCAGTACTTC. This translates into CASSSESRGIQETQYF. Full variable domain (remainder filled in from reference TRBV5-6 and TRBJ2-5): DAGVTQSPTHLIKTRGQQVTLRCSPKSGHDTVSWYQQALGQGPQFIFQYYEEEERQRGNFPDRFSGHQFPNYSSELNVNALLLGDSALYLCASSSESRGIQETQYFGPGTRLLVL.

The chain combines TRBV7-8 with TRBJ2-5; 12 bases match TRBD1. This CDR3 spans 14 amino acids. The germline V gene has CDR1 SGHVS and CDR2 FQNEAQ. V lost 5 bases and J lost 5; bases outside the gene matches: 3. In DNA form, the CDR3 reads TGTGCCAGCAGCGGGGACAGGGGGCTGGAGACCCAGTACTTC. Protein product: CASSGDRGLETQYF. The whole variable domain, remainder taken from reference TRBV7-8 and TRBJ2-5, is GAGVSQSPRYKVAKRGQDVALRCDPISGHVSLFWYQQALGQGPEFLTYFQNEAQLDKSGLPSDRFFAERPEGSVSTLKIQRTQQEDSAVYLCASSGDRGLETQYFGPGTRLLVL.

The rearrangement links TRBV7-9 to TRBJ2-5; D gene unclear. Germline V gives CDR1 SEHNR, CDR2 FQNEAQ (reference sequence). With 1 base removed from V and 4 bases from J, the gap between germline ends came to 4 bases. This CDR3 comprises 12 residues. The CDR3 reads CASSLVLETQYF. The DNA for the CDR3 is TGTGCCAGCAGCTTAGTACTAGAGACCCAGTACTTC.

The V call is TRBV7-8, the J call TRBJ2-5, with 9 bases fitting TRBD1. Germline CDR1 reads SGHVS; CDR2 reads FQNEAQ. V was pared by 5 bases and J by 2 bases, with 3 bases of the junction left unmatched. The CDR3 extends over 14 amino acids. The CDR3 reads CASSRGTGQETQYF. Here the CDR3 DNA reads TGTGCCAGCAGCCGTGGGACAGGGCAAGAGACCCAGTACTTC.

This clone was detected once. The rearrangement joins TRBV4-1 to TRBJ2-1, with TRBD1 as a possible D gene (6 bases). This CDR3 is built from 20 residues. V lost 4 bases to trimming and J lost 0 bases, with 25 bases between them. The V gene's germline CDR1 is MGHRA and CDR2 YSYEKL. This chain's CDR3 is CASSRKASEGGQSSYNEQFF. The CDR3 DNA follows: TGCGCCAGCAGCCGAAAAGCGTCCGAAGGGGGTCAGAGCTCCTACAATGAGCAGTTCTTC.